This T cell receptor (beta chain) was sequenced in a study of blood T cell repertoires in COVID-19. Study context: Spain, Italy and the United States supplied samples that represented acute and convalescent COVID-19.

In its sample, this clone was seen once. As originally analysed: Reference gene primer amplification gave nucleated cell count estimates. Assay: immunoSEQ multiplex PCR; the TCRdb copy retains only in-frame clones and omits some. That table gives V, J and clone size, and the DNA gave D and trimming. Of 150,000 to 190,000 clones listed, 84% are singletons. The CDR3 is made up of 14 amino acids. Germline V lookup: CDR1 SNHLY, CDR2 FYNNEI. V lost 3 bases and J lost 0, with 6 bases in between. Which cohort a participant joined came from the clinical history participants gave. Either two negative PCRs, clearance, or symptom resolution qualified Cohort 3 donors as recovered.

Sequencing input: PBMCs or T cells enriched from blood (not recorded which). The origin of this receptor is a man aged 50 or older who had recovered from COVID-19. The chain is built from TRBV2 and TRBJ1-3; no firm D call. CDR3 region: CASSDGSSGNTIYF. The CDR3 nucleotides read TGTGCCAGCAGTGATGGCAGCTCTGGAAACACCATATATTTT.